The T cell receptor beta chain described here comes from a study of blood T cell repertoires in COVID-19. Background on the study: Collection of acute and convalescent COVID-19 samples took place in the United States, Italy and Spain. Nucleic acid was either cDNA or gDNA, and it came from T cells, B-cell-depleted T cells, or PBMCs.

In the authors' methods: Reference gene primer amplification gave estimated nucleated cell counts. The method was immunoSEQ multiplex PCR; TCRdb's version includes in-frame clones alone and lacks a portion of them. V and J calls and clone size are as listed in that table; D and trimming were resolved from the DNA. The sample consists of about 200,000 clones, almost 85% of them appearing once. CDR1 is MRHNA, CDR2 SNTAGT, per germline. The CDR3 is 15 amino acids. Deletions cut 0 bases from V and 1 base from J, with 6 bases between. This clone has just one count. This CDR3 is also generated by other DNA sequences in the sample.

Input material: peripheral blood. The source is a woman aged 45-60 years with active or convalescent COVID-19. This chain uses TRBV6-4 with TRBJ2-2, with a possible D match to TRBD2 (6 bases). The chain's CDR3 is CASSDSSGNTGELFF. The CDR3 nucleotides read TGTGCCAGCAGTGACTCTAGCGGGAACACCGGGGAGCTGTTTTTT.